This note documents a single T cell receptor beta chain sequence. The CDR3 extends 3 residues past the end of the read, so its final part is completed from the germline J gene. This entry comes from a study of T cells in women clearing cervical HPV infection. The method was immunoSEQ multiplex PCR; TCRdb's version includes in-frame clones alone and lacks a portion of them. The sample holds some 20,000 clones. Dot-blot hybridization genotyped cervical HPV amplified with MY09/MY11 PCR. This CDR3 contains 13 residues. Germline CDR1 reads SGHRS; CDR2 reads YFSETQ. The V gene lost 0 bases and the J gene lost 5 bases, with 8 bases spanning the gap.

The sequence was collected from a woman between 18 and 75 years old with a cervical HPV16 infection that either progressed to CIN3+ or cleared (not recorded which). The chain combines TRBV5-1 with TRBJ2-5; D is perhaps TRBD2 (5 bases). The sample consisted of blood buffy coat. CDR3 bases read: TGCGCCAGCAGCTTGGGGACTGCTGAGACC. Amino acid sequence: CASSLGTAET. The full CDR3 protein is CASSLGTAETQYF.